This T cell receptor beta chain emerged from a study of Graves' ophthalmopathy and Graves' hyperthyroidism. Study overall: Where ophthalmopathy was absent within 18 months of follow-up, hyperthyroidism was stable.

Amplified material comprised TCR beta CDR3 regions derived from RNA transcripts. HTBI primers were used in a first-round RT-PCR, which preceded a second-round multiplex PCR. Each CDR3 protein gets one entry after TCRdb re-called the multiplex PCR reads with MiXCR. Here the sample spans 900,000 to 1,200,000 distinct CDR3 sequences, about two fifths being singletons. Other autoimmune diseases, uncontrolled infections, pregnancy or lactation led to the exclusion of patients. The study, taken as a whole, reports: Most thyroid clonotypes with frequency above 0.001 were detected in blood too. Discrimination between ophthalmopathy and stable hyperthyroidism by a 13-signature model showed about 85% sensitivity and 70% to 82% specificity.

There are many counts of this clonotype. The antigen is not known. CDR3 size: 16 residues. Trimming took off 5 bases at V and 2 bases at J, with 14 bases between the two ends. Germline-derived CDR1 and CDR2 are SGHRS and YFSETQ. The sequenced material came from peripheral blood or thyroid tissue (not recorded which). The chain is built from TRBV5-1 and TRBJ2-6; no firm D call. This TCR came from an adult man with Graves' hyperthyroidism. The chain's CDR3 is CASSSKATPGANVLTF. For the CDR3, the DNA is TGCGCCAGCAGTTCTAAGGCTACCCCTGGGGCCAACGTCCTGACTTTC.